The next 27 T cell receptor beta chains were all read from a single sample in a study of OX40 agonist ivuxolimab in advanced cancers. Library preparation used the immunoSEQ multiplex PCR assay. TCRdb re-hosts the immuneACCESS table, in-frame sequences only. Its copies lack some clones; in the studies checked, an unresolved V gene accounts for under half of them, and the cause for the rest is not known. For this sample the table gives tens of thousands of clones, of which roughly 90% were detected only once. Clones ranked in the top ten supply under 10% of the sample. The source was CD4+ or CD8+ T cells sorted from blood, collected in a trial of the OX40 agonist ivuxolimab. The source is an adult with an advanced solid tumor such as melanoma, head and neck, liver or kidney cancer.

The CDR3 DNA sequence: TGTGCCAGCAGCCCCTACAGGGACCGGGGCTACACCTTC. It encodes CASSPYRDRGYTF. The chain carries TRBV14 and TRBJ1-2; TRBD1 might be the D (6 bases). CDR1 is SGHDN, CDR2 FVKESK, per germline. CDR3 length equals 13 residues. V was pared by 4 bases and J by 8 bases, with 14 bases between. Full variable domain (remainder filled in from reference TRBV14 and TRBJ1-2): EAGVTQFPSHSVIEKGQTVTLRCDPISGHDNLYWYRRVMGKEIKFLLHFVKESKQDESGMPNNRFLAERTGGTYSTLKVQPAELEDSGVYFCASSPYRDRGYTFGSGTRLTVV.

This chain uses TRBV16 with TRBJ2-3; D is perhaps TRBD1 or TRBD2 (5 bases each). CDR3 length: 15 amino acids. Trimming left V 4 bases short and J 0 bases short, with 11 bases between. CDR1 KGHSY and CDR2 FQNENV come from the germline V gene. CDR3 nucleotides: TGTGCCAGCAGCCCTAGCCCAGGGAGCACAGATACGCAGTATTTT. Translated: CASSPSPGSTDTQYF.

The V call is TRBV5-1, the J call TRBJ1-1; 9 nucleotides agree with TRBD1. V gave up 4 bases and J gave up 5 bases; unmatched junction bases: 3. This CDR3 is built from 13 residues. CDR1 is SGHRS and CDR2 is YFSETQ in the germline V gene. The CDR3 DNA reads TGCGCCAGCAGCCCAGGACAGGGGACTGAAGCTTTCTTT. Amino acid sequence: CASSPGQGTEAFF.

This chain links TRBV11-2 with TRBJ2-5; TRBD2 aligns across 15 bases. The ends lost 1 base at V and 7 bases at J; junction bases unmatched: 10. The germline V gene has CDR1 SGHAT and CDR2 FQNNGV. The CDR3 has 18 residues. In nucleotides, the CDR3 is TGTGCCAGCAGCTTAGCCGGGACTAGCGGGGGGTTGCTGGGGACCCAGTACTTC. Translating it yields CASSLAGTSGGLLGTQYF.

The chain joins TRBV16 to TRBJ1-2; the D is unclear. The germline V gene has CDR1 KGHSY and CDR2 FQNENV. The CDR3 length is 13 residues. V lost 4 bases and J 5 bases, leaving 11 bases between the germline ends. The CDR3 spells CASSPGRDYGYTF. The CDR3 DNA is TGTGCCAGCAGCCCCGGCCGCGATTATGGCTACACCTTC.

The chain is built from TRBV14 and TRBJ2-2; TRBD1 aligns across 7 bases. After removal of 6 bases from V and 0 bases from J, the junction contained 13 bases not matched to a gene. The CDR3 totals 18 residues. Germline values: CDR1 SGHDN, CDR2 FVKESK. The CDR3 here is CASSQRQGRPSNTGELFF. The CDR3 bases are TGTGCCAGCAGTCAGAGACAGGGTAGGCCCTCGAACACCGGGGAGCTGTTTTTT.

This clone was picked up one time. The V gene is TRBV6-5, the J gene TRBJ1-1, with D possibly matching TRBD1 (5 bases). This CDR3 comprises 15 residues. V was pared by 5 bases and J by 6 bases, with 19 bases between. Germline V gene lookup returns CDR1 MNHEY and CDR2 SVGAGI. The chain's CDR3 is CASSQPLRGLAEAFF. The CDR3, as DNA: TGTGCCAGCAGTCAACCTCTCCGGGGCCTGGCTGAAGCTTTCTTT.

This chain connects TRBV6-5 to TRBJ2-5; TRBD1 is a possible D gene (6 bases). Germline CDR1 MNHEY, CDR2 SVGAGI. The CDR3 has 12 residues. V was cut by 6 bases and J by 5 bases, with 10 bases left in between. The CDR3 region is CASRQGPETQYF. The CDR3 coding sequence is TGTGCCAGCAGACAGGGACCGGAGACCCAGTACTTC.

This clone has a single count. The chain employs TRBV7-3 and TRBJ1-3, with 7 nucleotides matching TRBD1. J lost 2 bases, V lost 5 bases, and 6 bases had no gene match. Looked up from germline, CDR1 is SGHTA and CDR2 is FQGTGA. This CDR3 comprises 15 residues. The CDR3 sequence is CASSADRAPGNTIYF. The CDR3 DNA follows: TGTGCCAGCAGCGCTGACAGGGCTCCTGGAAACACCATATATTTT.

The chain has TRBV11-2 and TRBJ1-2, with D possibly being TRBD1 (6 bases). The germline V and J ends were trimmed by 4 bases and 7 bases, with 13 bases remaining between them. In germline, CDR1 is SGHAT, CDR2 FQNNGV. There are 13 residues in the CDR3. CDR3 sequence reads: CASSSGAPSGYTF. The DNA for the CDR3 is TGTGCCAGCAGCTCAGGGGCTCCTAGTGGCTACACCTTC.

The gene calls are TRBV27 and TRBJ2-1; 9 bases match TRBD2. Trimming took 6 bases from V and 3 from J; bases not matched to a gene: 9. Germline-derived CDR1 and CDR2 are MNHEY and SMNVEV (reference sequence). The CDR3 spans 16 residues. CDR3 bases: TGTGCCAGCAGCCACTTAGCGGGGGACCTCTACAATGAGCAGTTCTTC. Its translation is CASSHLAGDLYNEQFF.

The CDR3 DNA reads TGCGCCAGCAGTCCTACAGAAACCTATGGCTACACCTTC. Its translation is CASSPTETYGYTF. The V gene is TRBV4-1, the J gene TRBJ1-2; no clear D. Between the trimmed V and J ends, which lost 6 bases and 4 bases, there was a span of 12 bases. Germline loops: CDR1 MGHRA, CDR2 YSYEKL. CDR3 length equals 13 residues.

The CDR3 loop reads CASKGWANSNQPQHF. The CDR3 DNA is TGTGCCTCCAAGGGGTGGGCAAATAGCAATCAGCCCCAGCATTTT. The chain has TRBV19 and TRBJ1-5; maybe TRBD1 (5 bases). Trimming took 11 bases from V and 0 from J, leaving 17 bases between them. CDR3 length equals 15 residues. The germline V gene encodes CDR1 LNHDA and CDR2 SQIVND (reference sequence).

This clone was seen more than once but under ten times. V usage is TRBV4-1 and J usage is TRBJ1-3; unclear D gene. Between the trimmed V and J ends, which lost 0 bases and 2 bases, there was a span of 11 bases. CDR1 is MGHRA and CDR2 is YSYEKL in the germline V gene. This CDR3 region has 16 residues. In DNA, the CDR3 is TGCGCCAGCAGCCAAGATGGTCAGGTCACTGGAAACACCATATATTTT. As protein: CASSQDGQVTGNTIYF.

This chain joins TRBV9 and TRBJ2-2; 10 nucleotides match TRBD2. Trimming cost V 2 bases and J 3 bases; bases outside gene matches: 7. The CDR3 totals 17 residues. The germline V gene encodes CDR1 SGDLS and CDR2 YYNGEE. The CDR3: CASSVSGTSEDTGELFF. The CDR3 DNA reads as TGTGCCAGCAGCGTTTCAGGGACTAGCGAGGACACCGGGGAGCTGTTTTTT. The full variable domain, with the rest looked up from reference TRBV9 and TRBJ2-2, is DSGVTQTPKHLITATGQRVTLRCSPRSGDLSVYWYQQSLDQGLQFLIQYYNGEERAKGNILERFSAQQFPDLHSELNLSSLELGDSALYFCASSVSGTSEDTGELFFGEGSRLTVL.

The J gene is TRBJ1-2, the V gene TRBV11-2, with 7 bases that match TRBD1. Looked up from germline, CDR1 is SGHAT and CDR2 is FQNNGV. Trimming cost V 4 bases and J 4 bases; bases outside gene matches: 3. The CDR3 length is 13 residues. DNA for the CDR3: TGTGCCAGCAGCTCACAGGGGACCTATGGCTACACCTTC. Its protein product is CASSSQGTYGYTF.

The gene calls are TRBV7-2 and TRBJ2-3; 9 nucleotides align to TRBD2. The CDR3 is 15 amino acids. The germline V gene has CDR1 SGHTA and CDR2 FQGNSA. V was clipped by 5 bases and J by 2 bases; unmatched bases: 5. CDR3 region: CASSPQRGVTDTQYF. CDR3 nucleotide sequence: TGTGCCAGCAGCCCTCAGCGGGGGGTCACAGATACGCAGTATTTT. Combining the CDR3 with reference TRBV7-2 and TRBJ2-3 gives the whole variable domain GAGVSQSPSNKVTEKGKDVELRCDPISGHTALYWYRQSLGQGLEFLIYFQGNSAPDKSGLPSDRFSAERTGGSVSTLTIQRTQQEDSAVYLCASSPQRGVTDTQYFGPGTRLTVL.

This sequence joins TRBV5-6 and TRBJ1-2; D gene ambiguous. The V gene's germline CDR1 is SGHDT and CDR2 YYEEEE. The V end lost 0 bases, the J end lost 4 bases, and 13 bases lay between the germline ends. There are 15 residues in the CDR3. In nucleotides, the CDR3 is TGTGCCAGCAGCTTGGTAGCGCCCGGGCCCTATGGCTACACCTTC. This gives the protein CASSLVAPGPYGYTF.

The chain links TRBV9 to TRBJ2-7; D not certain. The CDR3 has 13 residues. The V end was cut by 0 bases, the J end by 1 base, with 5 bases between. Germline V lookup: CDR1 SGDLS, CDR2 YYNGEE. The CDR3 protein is CASSVEESYEQYF. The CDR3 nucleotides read TGTGCCAGCAGCGTAGAAGAGTCCTACGAGCAGTACTTC.

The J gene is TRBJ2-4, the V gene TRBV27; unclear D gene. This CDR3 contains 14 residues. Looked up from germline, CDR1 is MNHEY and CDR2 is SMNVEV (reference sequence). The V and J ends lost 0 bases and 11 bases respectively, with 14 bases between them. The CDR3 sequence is CASSLSGPDPFQYF. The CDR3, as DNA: TGTGCCAGCAGTTTATCCGGTCCCGACCCTTTTCAGTACTTC.

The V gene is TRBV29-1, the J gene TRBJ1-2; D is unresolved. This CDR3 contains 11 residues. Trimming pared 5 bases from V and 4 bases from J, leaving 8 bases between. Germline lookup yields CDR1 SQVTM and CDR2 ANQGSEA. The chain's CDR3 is CSVPKSYGYTF. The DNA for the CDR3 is TGCAGCGTTCCCAAATCCTATGGCTACACCTTC.

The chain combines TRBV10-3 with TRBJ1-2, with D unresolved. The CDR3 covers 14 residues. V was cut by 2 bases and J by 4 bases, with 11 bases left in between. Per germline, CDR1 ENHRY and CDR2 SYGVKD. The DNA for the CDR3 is TGTGCCATCAGTGAGCCCGGGATTGGCTATGGCTACACCTTC. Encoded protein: CAISEPGIGYGYTF.

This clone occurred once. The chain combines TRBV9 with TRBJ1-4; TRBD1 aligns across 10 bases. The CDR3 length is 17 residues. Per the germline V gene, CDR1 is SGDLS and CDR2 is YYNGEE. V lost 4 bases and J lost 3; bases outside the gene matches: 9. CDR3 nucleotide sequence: TGTGCCAGCAGCCCAGAGGGGACAGGGGTGGCTAATGAAAAACTGTTTTTT. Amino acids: CASSPEGTGVANEKLFF.

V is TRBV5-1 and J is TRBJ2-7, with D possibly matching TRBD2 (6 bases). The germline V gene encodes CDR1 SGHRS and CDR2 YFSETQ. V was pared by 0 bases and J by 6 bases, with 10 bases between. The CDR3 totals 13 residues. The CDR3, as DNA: TGCGCCAGCAGCTTGGAGGGGCGGGGCGAGCAGTACTTC. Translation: CASSLEGRGEQYF.

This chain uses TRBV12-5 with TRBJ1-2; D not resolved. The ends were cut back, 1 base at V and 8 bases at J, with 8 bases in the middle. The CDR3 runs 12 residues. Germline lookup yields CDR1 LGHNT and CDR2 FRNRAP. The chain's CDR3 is CASGLGFLGYTF. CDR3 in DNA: TGTGCTAGTGGTTTGGGGTTCTTAGGCTACACCTTC.

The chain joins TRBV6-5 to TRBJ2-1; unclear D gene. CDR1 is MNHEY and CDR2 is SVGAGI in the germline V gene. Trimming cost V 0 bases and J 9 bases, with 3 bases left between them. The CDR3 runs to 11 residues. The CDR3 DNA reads TGTGCCAGCAGTTACTCGCTTGAGCAGTTCTTC. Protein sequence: CASSYSLEQFF.

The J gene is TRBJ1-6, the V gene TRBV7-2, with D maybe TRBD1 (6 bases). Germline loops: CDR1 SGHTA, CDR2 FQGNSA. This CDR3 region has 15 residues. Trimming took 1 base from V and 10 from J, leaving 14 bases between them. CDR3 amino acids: CASSLGGRGGSPLHF. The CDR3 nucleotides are TGTGCCAGCAGCTTAGGAGGCAGGGGCGGCTCACCCCTCCACTTT.